The T cell receptor (beta chain) under discussion was sequenced for a study of cytomegalovirus exposure and HLA in healthy donors. The PCR was carried out with 60 Vbeta primers and 13 Jbeta primers. Clones were sequenced by immunoSEQ multiplex PCR, and TCRdb holds only the in-frame ones, with some missing. The sample consists of about 98,000 clones, roughly three fifths of them appearing once. Deletions cut 3 bases from V and 0 bases from J, with 17 bases between. Germline-derived CDR1 and CDR2 are LGHNT and FRNRAP. The CDR3 is 17 residues long. The TCR comes from a human donor in good health. Specimen: PBMCs. The chain has TRBV12-5 and TRBJ1-1; D may be TRBD1 (6 bases). The CDR3 here is CASGFQLPDRLNTEAFF. Here the CDR3 DNA reads TGTGCTAGTGGTTTCCAACTTCCCGACAGGCTGAACACTGAAGCTTTCTTT.